This T cell receptor beta chain was recovered during a study of Graves' ophthalmopathy and Graves' hyperthyroidism. The study amplified TCR beta CDR3 regions using RNA transcripts. First-round RT-PCR with HTBI primers preceded a second-round multiplex PCR. A single record per CDR3 protein comes from TCRdb applying MiXCR to the multiplex PCR reads. The sample yields around 590,000 distinct CDR3 sequences, 39% seen once. Germline CDR1 and CDR2: LNHNV and YYDKDF (reference sequence). The CDR3 sequence is 16 residues long. V shed 1 base and J 3 bases; nucleotides not matched to a gene: 5. The sequence derives from an adult man with Graves' hyperthyroidism. Sequenced material: peripheral blood or thyroid tissue (not recorded which). The gene calls are TRBV15 and TRBJ1-2, with TRBD1 matching over 10 bases. The CDR3 DNA reads TGTGCCACCAGCAGAGCGACAGGGGGCGGGTACTATGGCTACACCTTC. This codes for CATSRATGGGYYGYTF.